Detailed here is one TCR beta chain. The identical CDR3 is also encoded by other nucleotide sequences in the sample. These data come from a study of blood T cell repertoires in COVID-19. From germline, CDR1 is MNHEY and CDR2 SVGAGI. V shed 7 bases and J shed 0 bases, with 15 bases lying between them. The CDR3 length is 15 residues. Authors' processing steps: Estimation of nucleated cell counts relied on the amplification of reference gene primers. Assay used: immunoSEQ multiplex PCR; TCRdb lists only in-frame clones, some missing. The DNA gave D and trimming, while V, J and clone size come from that table. The repertoire holds around 100,000 clones, more than 70% seen once, with more than 9% in the top ten.

This TCR was sampled from a woman in her thirties with acute or convalescent COVID-19. The sample comprised peripheral blood. The rearrangement uses TRBV6-5 and TRBJ1-1; D may be TRBD1 (6 bases). The CDR3 spells CASIVSGAVNTEAFF. CDR3 nucleotide sequence: TGTGCCAGCATCGTATCAGGGGCGGTGAACACTGAAGCTTTCTTT.